This TCR beta chain came from a study of blood T cell repertoires in COVID-19. Study at large: Collection of acute and convalescent COVID-19 samples took place in the United States, Italy and Spain. In each case, the material was cDNA or gDNA derived from T cells, B-cell-depleted T cells, or PBMCs.

The V gene lost 3 bases and the J gene lost 0 bases, with 12 bases spanning the gap. CDR3 length: 16 amino acids. Germline CDR1 and CDR2: MNHEY and SVGAGI. Participants' own reports of clinical history determined their cohort assignment. Per the authors' pipeline: The assay estimated nucleated cells by amplifying reference gene primers. TCRdb's copy holds only in-frame clones and misses some; the assay was immunoSEQ multiplex PCR. Clone size and the V and J calls come from that table; the DNA yielded D and trimming. The table has roughly 180,000 clones, more than 80% seen once. The sequenced sample consisted of PBMCs or T cells enriched from blood (not recorded which). The chain employs TRBV6-5 and TRBJ1-3; D gene uncertain. The receptor was isolated from a man between 40 and 49 years old who had recovered from COVID-19. For the CDR3, the DNA is TGTGCCAGCAGTTATTTCGAGCCATCCTCTGGAAACACCATATATTTT. It specifies CASSYFEPSSGNTIYF.